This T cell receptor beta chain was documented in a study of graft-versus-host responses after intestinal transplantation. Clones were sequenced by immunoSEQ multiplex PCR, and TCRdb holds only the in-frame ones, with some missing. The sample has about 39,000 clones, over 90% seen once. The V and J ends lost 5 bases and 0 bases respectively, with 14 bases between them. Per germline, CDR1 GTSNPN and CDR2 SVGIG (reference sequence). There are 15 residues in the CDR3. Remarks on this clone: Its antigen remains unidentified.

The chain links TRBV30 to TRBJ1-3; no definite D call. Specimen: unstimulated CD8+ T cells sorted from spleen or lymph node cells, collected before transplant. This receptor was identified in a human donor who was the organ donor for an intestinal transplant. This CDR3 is CAWGTTFSSGNTIYF. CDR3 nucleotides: TGTGCCTGGGGAACTACCTTTAGCTCTGGAAACACCATATATTTT.